Below are 30 T cell receptor beta chains sequenced from a single sample in a study of long-term antiretroviral therapy in people with HIV. Investigators performed immunoSEQ version v3.0 at survey level. The protocol was immunoSEQ multiplex PCR, while the TCRdb copy is restricted to in-frame clones and leaves out a portion. Of approximately 8,900 clones in the sample, over 75% were seen once. The input for sequencing was unsorted PBMCs, taken 0.4 years before starting antiretroviral therapy. The receptors were gathered from a man aged 25 to 45 with HIV.

This chain connects TRBV18 to TRBJ1-2; TRBD1 matches 10 bases. The V and J ends lost 2 bases and 6 bases, in that order; junction bases with no gene match: 6. This CDR3 contains 15 residues. The V gene's germline CDR1 is KGHSH and CDR2 LQKENI. The CDR3 here is CASSPSGTGDHGYTF. CDR3 bases: TGTGCCAGCTCACCATCCGGGACAGGGGACCATGGCTACACCTTC.

In its sample, this clone was seen a few times. This rearrangement joins TRBV7-9 to TRBJ1-2, with no clear D. Per the germline V gene, CDR1 is SEHNR and CDR2 is FQNEAQ (reference sequence). This CDR3 is built from 13 residues. Trimming took 0 bases from V and 10 from J, leaving 12 bases between them. The CDR3 sequence is CASSLAAGILYTF. The CDR3 DNA follows: TGTGCCAGCAGCTTAGCGGCAGGAATCCTCTACACCTTC.

The chain joins TRBV27 to TRBJ2-5; the D is unclear. This CDR3 region has 16 residues. Germline assignment: CDR1 MNHEY and CDR2 SMNVEV (reference sequence). V lost 5 bases, J lost 4 bases, and 20 bases lay in between. This CDR3 is CASSPWSSPLGETQYF. As DNA, the CDR3 is TGTGCCAGCAGTCCTTGGTCCTCCCCGCTGGGAGAGACCCAGTACTTC.

The rearrangement joins TRBV11-3 to TRBJ1-1; possible D gene TRBD1, 6 bases. The CDR3 is 15 amino acids. The germline CDR1 and CDR2 sequences are SGHNT and YENEEA. Trimming shortened V by 0 bases and J by 3 bases, and 11 bases separated the two germline ends. CDR3 DNA sequence: TGTGCCAGCAGCTTAGAGGGGGAGGGGGACACTGAAGCTTTCTTT. Its protein product is CASSLEGEGDTEAFF.

The chain combines TRBV19 with TRBJ2-7, with TRBD2 matching 8 bases. This CDR3 is built from 14 residues. Germline assignment: CDR1 LNHDA and CDR2 SQIVND (reference sequence). The J segment lost 7 bases and the V segment lost 6 bases, leaving 11 bases of the junction unmatched. CDR3 DNA: TGTGCCAGTAGGAGGGCGACTAGCGCGGAGGAGCAGTACTTC. It is translated as CASRRATSAEEQYF.

The gene calls are TRBV27 and TRBJ1-6; D is ambiguous. CDR1 is MNHEY and CDR2 is SMNVEV in the germline V gene (reference sequence). The germline V and J ends were trimmed by 6 bases and 10 bases, with 10 bases remaining between them. This CDR3 comprises 12 residues. CDR3 protein: CASSHRQSPLHF. Written as DNA, the CDR3 is TGTGCCAGCAGCCACAGACAATCACCCCTCCACTTT.

This clone was seen only once. The chain couples TRBV7-2 to TRBJ2-7; TRBD2 matches at 12 bases. Germline-derived CDR1 and CDR2 are SGHTA and FQGNSA. J was trimmed by 6 bases and V by 5 bases; bases with no gene match: 8. This CDR3 comprises 15 residues. This chain's CDR3 is CASSIMLAGGREQYF. The CDR3 DNA is TGTGCCAGCAGCATCATGCTAGCGGGAGGGCGCGAGCAGTACTTC.

This chain uses TRBV7-2 with TRBJ2-1; D gene unclear. The CDR3 totals 16 residues. From germline, CDR1 is SGHTA and CDR2 FQGNSA. V was pared by 3 bases and J by 0 bases, with 12 bases between. The CDR3 coding sequence is TGTGCCAGCAGCTTGATAGCCCTAAGCTCCTACAATGAGCAGTTCTTC. Protein product: CASSLIALSSYNEQFF. Variable domain in full (rest from reference TRBV7-2 and TRBJ2-1): GAGVSQSPSNKVTEKGKDVELRCDPISGHTALYWYRQSLGQGLEFLIYFQGNSAPDKSGLPSDRFSAERTGGSVSTLTIQRTQQEDSAVYLCASSLIALSSYNEQFFGPGTRLTVL.

V gene TRBV5-6 combines with J gene TRBJ1-1; 8 bases agree with TRBD1. This CDR3 spans 16 amino acids. Per germline, CDR1 SGHDT and CDR2 YYEEEE. Unmatched junction bases numbered 10, after V lost 2 bases and J lost 4 bases. As DNA, the CDR3 is TGTGCCAGCAGCTTCGGCAGGGGGCCCCTCAGCACTGAAGCTTTCTTT. Its translation: CASSFGRGPLSTEAFF.

This chain connects TRBV4-3 to TRBJ2-7; 8 bases fit TRBD1. CDR1 and CDR2 (germline): LGHNA, YSLEER. CDR3 length: 15 amino acids. Trimming at V came to 5 bases and at J to 3 bases, leaving 9 bases not matched to a gene. The CDR3: CASSFAGTGVYEQYF. The CDR3 DNA is TGCGCCAGCAGCTTCGCCGGGACAGGAGTCTACGAGCAGTACTTC.

V usage is TRBV6-6 and J usage is TRBJ1-5, with 10 positions matching TRBD1. Germline V gene sequence: CDR1 MNHNY, CDR2 SVGAGI (reference sequence). CDR3 length: 15 amino acids. After removal of 6 bases from V and 4 bases from J, the junction contained 6 bases not matched to a gene. CDR3 sequence reads: CASRPGQGGNQPQHF. CDR3 nucleotides: TGTGCCAGCAGACCTGGACAGGGGGGAAATCAGCCCCAGCATTTT.

The chain has TRBV9 and TRBJ1-2, with 7 positions matching TRBD1. This CDR3 contains 15 residues. The ends lost 4 bases at V and 3 bases at J; junction bases unmatched: 9. CDR1 SGDLS and CDR2 YYNGEE come from the germline V gene. The DNA for the CDR3 is TGTGCCAGCAGCCTAGAGGGCAGGGGGGACTATGGCTACACCTTC. It yields the protein CASSLEGRGDYGYTF.

The chain combines TRBV29-1 with TRBJ1-4; unclear D gene. V was shortened by 5 bases and J by 1 base, with 8 bases between the two germline ends. Germline V gene sequence: CDR1 SQVTM, CDR2 ANQGSEA. The CDR3 spans 13 residues. In DNA, the CDR3 is TGCAGCGTTCGACGGGGAACTAATGAAAAACTGTTTTTT. Encoded protein: CSVRRGTNEKLFF.

This clone occurred once. The chain joins TRBV7-2 to TRBJ2-7, with 7 nucleotides matching TRBD1. The CDR3 loop spans 14 amino acids. V lost 2 bases to trimming and J lost 3 bases; unmatched junction nucleotides: 4. Germline V gene sequence: CDR1 SGHTA, CDR2 FQGNSA. The CDR3 loop reads CASSLTGVYYEQYF. CDR3 bases: TGTGCCAGCAGCTTAACAGGGGTCTACTACGAGCAGTACTTC.

V gene TRBV9 combines with J gene TRBJ2-3; D is unclear. V lost 4 bases to trimming and J lost 2 bases, with 5 bases between them. The CDR3 sequence is 12 residues long. Germline V gives CDR1 SGDLS, CDR2 YYNGEE. The CDR3 region has the DNA TGTGCCAGCAGCCCATTCACAGATACGCAGTATTTT. Protein: CASSPFTDTQYF.

By share, this clone counts as medium-sized. This chain connects TRBV15 to TRBJ2-7; 8 bases match TRBD1. The J segment lost 6 bases and the V segment lost 4 bases, leaving 8 bases of the junction unmatched. This CDR3 has 14 residues. CDR1 is LNHNV, CDR2 YYDKDF, per germline (reference sequence). As DNA, the CDR3 is TGTGCCACCAGCACCTCGGACAGGGTTAGCGAGCAGTACTTC. Amino acids: CATSTSDRVSEQYF.

The chain has TRBV7-2 and TRBJ1-2, with D unresolved. The V end was cut by 2 bases, the J end by 3 bases, with 10 bases between. The germline gives CDR1 SGHTA, CDR2 FQGNSA. There are 14 residues in the CDR3. CDR3 nucleotide sequence: TGTGCCAGCAGCTTAAGCCCCTCCTACTATGGCTACACCTTC. Its translation is CASSLSPSYYGYTF.

The V and J genes are TRBV9 and TRBJ2-7, with 7 bases aligning to TRBD2. CDR1 and CDR2 (germline): SGDLS, YYNGEE. This CDR3 is 14 amino acids long. V lost 4 bases to trimming and J lost 2 bases; unmatched junction nucleotides: 6. CDR3: CASSPGGGPYEQYF. The CDR3 nucleotides are TGTGCCAGCAGCCCCGGGGGAGGGCCCTACGAGCAGTACTTC.

This clone ranks as large (0.1 to 1%). The rearrangement uses TRBV6-1 and TRBJ2-2; D could derive from TRBD1 or TRBD2 (5 bases each). Per germline, CDR1 MNHNS and CDR2 SASEGT. The CDR3 length is 15 residues. The V end was cut by 5 bases, the J end by 4 bases, with 14 bases between. The CDR3 is CASSWFGAGTGELFF. The CDR3 DNA is TGTGCCAGCAGTTGGTTTGGGGCGGGCACCGGGGAGCTGTTTTTT.

The chain uses TRBV5-4 and TRBJ2-3; D uncertain. Trimming shortened V by 0 bases and J by 3 bases, and 8 bases separated the two germline ends. The CDR3 is 14 residues long. Per germline, CDR1 SGHNT and CDR2 YYREEE (reference sequence). Here the CDR3 reads CASSLEAGTDTQYF. CDR3 nucleotides: TGTGCCAGCAGCTTGGAAGCTGGGACAGATACGCAGTATTTT.

This clone was detected a few times. The chain recombines TRBV29-1 with TRBJ1-5; weak D call: TRBD1 (6 bases). The CDR3 contains 13 residues. Trimming cost V 4 bases and J 4 bases, with 11 bases left between them. Germline V gene sequence: CDR1 SQVTM, CDR2 ANQGSEA. CDR3 in DNA: TGCAGCGTTGCTCAGGGGCTGAATCAGCCCCAGCATTTT. This gives the protein CSVAQGLNQPQHF.

The gene calls are TRBV9 and TRBJ1-1; a possible D gene is TRBD1 (6 bases). Per germline, CDR1 SGDLS and CDR2 YYNGEE. Trimming cost V 0 bases and J 2 bases, with 11 bases left between them. The CDR3 runs 15 residues. The CDR3 region is CASSVGAGTNTEAFF. DNA of the CDR3: TGTGCCAGCAGCGTAGGGGCAGGGACAAACACTGAAGCTTTCTTT.

This clone is classed as medium-sized. This chain uses TRBV2 with TRBJ2-7; weak D call: TRBD2 (6 bases). Trimming shortened V by 6 bases and J by 0 bases, and 21 bases separated the two germline ends. The CDR3 covers 17 residues. Germline-derived CDR1 and CDR2 are SNHLY and FYNNEI. CDR3 coding DNA: TGTGCCAGCAGCGAGGGGAGGCGGGCCCCCAGCTCCTACGAGCAGTACTTC. It translates to CASSEGRRAPSSYEQYF.

The chain links TRBV20-1 to TRBJ2-7; no firm D call. Germline CDR1 DFQATT, CDR2 SNEGSKA (reference sequence). This CDR3 is built from 11 residues. The CDR3 bases are TGCAGCCCAAAAAGTATCTACGAGCAGTACTTC. Translation: CSPKSIYEQYF.

The genes are TRBV18 and TRBJ1-2; 7 positions match TRBD1. V shed 3 bases, J shed 1 base, and the junction held 8 bases outside the gene matches. The germline CDR1 and CDR2 sequences are KGHSH and LQKENI. The CDR3 covers 16 residues. The CDR3 spells CASSPGLGDSNYGYTF. CDR3 in DNA: TGTGCCAGCTCACCGGGTCTGGGGGACAGTAACTATGGCTACACCTTC. Combining the CDR3 with reference TRBV18 and TRBJ1-2 gives the whole variable domain NAGVMQNPRHLVRRRGQEARLRCSPMKGHSHVYWYRQLPEEGLKFMVYLQKENIIDESGMPKERFSAEFPKEGPSILRIQQVVRGDSAAYFCASSPGLGDSNYGYTFGSGTRLTVV.

The chain carries TRBV7-8 and TRBJ2-1; 12 bases fit TRBD2. The V gene end was trimmed by 3 bases and the J gene end by 7 bases; junction bases not matched to a gene: 13. The CDR3 runs to 18 residues. Germline loops: CDR1 SGHVS, CDR2 FQNEAQ. CDR3 amino acids: CASSLSSGGASSNNEQFF. The CDR3 coding sequence is TGTGCCAGCAGCTTGTCTAGCGGGGGGGCCAGCTCCAATAATGAGCAGTTCTTC.

This rearrangement joins TRBV5-1 to TRBJ1-1; 11 bases are shared with TRBD1. Germline lookup yields CDR1 SGHRS and CDR2 YFSETQ. This CDR3 spans 14 amino acids. J gave up 6 bases and V 3 bases, and 4 bases lay outside the gene matches. CDR3 sequence reads: CASSSWTGGPEAFF. CDR3 DNA sequence: TGCGCCAGCAGCTCCTGGACAGGGGGCCCTGAAGCTTTCTTT.

The chain couples TRBV7-5 to TRBJ2-3; TRBD1, the table's D call, was not compared with the DNA. TRBV7-5 is a pseudogene. This CDR3 has 16 residues. The CDR3 protein is CVRSLNGQGAADTQYF. In DNA form, the CDR3 reads TGTGTCAGAAGCTTAAACGGACAGGGTGCCGCAGATACGCAGTATTTT.

This chain links TRBV6-1 with TRBJ2-2, with D perhaps TRBD2 (6 bases). In germline, CDR1 is MNHNS, CDR2 SASEGT. Trimming removed 8 bases from V and 0 bases from J, with 13 bases in between. This CDR3 has 15 amino acids. The CDR3 nucleotides are TGTGCCAGCGGTTTAGCGGTTGCGAACACCGGGGAGCTGTTTTTT. Residues: CASGLAVANTGELFF.

This rearrangement joins TRBV6-1 to TRBJ2-2, with 11 bases matching TRBD2. With 2 bases clipped from V and 4 bases from J, the junction kept 3 bases outside the gene matches. This CDR3 has 16 amino acids. The germline V gene has CDR1 MNHNS and CDR2 SASEGT. CDR3: CASSEILAGGTGELFF. The DNA for the CDR3 is TGTGCCAGCAGTGAAATCCTAGCGGGAGGCACCGGGGAGCTGTTTTTT.